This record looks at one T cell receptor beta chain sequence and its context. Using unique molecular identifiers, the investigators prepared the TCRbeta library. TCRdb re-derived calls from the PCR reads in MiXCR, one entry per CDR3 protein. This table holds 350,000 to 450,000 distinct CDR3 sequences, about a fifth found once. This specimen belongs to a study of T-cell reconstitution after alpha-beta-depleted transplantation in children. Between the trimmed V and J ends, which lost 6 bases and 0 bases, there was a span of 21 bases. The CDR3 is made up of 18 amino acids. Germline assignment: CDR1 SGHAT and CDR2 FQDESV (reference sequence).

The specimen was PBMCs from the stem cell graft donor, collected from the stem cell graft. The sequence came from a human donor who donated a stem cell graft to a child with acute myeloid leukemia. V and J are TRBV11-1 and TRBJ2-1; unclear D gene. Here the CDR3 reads CASSKRNHRQSSYNEQFF. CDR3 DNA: TGTGCCAGCAGTAAAAGAAATCATAGGCAAAGCTCCTACAATGAGCAGTTCTTC. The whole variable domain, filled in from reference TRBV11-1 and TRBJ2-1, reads EAEVAQSPRYKITEKSQAVAFWCDPISGHATLYWYRQILGQGPELLVQFQDESVVDDSQLPKDRFSAERLKGVDSTLKIQPAELGDSAMYLCASSKRNHRQSSYNEQFFGPGTRLTVL.